These 16 T cell receptor beta chains were all obtained from the same sample, sequenced in a study of human T cells and chemical hapten exposure. TCRdb ran MiXCR on the RACE reads and lists one entry per CDR3 protein. The sample shows 80,000 to 100,000 distinct CDR3 sequences, 9.5% to 15% of them seen only once. Sample time point: patch test 1, 2 weeks after DPC sensitization. As to treatment: therapeutic diphenylcyclopropenone sensitization with weekly scalp DPC. Here the sequenced sample was whole blood, taken in connection with sensitization to the hapten diphenylcyclopropenone (DPC). These TCRs come from a woman aged 40 to 49 with alopecia areata. Some clones in this sample may be carry-over from other donors' samples.

This clonotype was detected only a few times. The rearrangement uses TRBV6-5 and TRBJ2-7; possible D gene TRBD1, 6 bases. The germline gives CDR1 MNHEY, CDR2 SVGAGI. Trimming pared 6 bases from V and 2 bases from J, leaving 17 bases between. CDR3 length: 15 residues. The CDR3 nucleotides read TGTGCCAGCAGATCCGACAGGCAAAAACCCTACGAGCAGTACTTC. Its translation: CASRSDRQKPYEQYF.

At least ten counts were recorded for this clonotype. The chain joins TRBV6-2 or TRBV6-3 to TRBJ1-6, with D perhaps TRBD1 (6 bases). Trimming cost V 6 bases and J 13 bases, with 22 bases left between them. The CDR3 is made up of 15 amino acids. Germline V gene lookup returns CDR1 MNHEY and CDR2 SVGEGT. CDR3 amino acids: CASSIQGPPYDPLHF. For the CDR3, the DNA is TGTGCCAGCAGCATCCAGGGGCCCCCTTACGATCCCCTCCACTTT.

The rearrangement links TRBV29-1 to TRBJ2-5; D remains ambiguous. CDR3 length: 13 amino acids. CDR1 is SQVTM, CDR2 ANQGSEA, per germline. Trimming pared 4 bases from V and 4 bases from J, leaving 13 bases between. CDR3 amino acids: CSVVAWAAETQYF. DNA for the CDR3: TGCAGCGTTGTGGCCTGGGCGGCAGAGACCCAGTACTTC.

This clonotype was seen a handful of times. The chain links TRBV12-3 or TRBV12-4 to TRBJ2-3, with TRBD2 matching over 7 bases. The J segment lost 6 bases and the V segment lost 3 bases, leaving 3 bases of the junction unmatched. This CDR3 has 13 residues. CDR3 sequence: CASSFAGADTQYF. The CDR3 nucleotides read TGTGCCAGCAGTTTTGCGGGAGCGGATACGCAGTATTTT.

This clonotype appeared a few times. This chain uses TRBV6-2 or TRBV6-3 with TRBJ2-3, with 12 bases lining up with TRBD2. Looked up from germline, CDR1 is MNHEY and CDR2 is SVGEGT. The CDR3 length is 17 residues. J was trimmed by 7 bases and V by 1 base; bases with no gene match: 9. The CDR3, as DNA: TGTGCCAGCAGTTACTTTGGTACTAGCGGGAGGACCTATACGCAGTATTTT. Translated: CASSYFGTSGRTYTQYF.

This clonotype occurred a few times. The chain links TRBV9 to TRBJ2-4; TRBD1 aligns across 7 bases. After removal of 4 bases from V and 1 base from J, the junction contained 14 bases not matched to a gene. Germline CDR1 is SGDLS and CDR2 is YYNGEE. The CDR3 has 18 amino acids. CDR3 DNA sequence: TGTGCCAGCAGCATTAGCAAAGACAGGGTCGGGGCCAAAAACATTCAGTACTTC. It yields the protein CASSISKDRVGAKNIQYF.

This chain links TRBV7-3 with TRBJ2-2, with D unresolved. V was clipped by 2 bases and J by 7 bases, with 5 bases between them. The germline gives CDR1 SGHTA, CDR2 FQGTGA. The CDR3 runs to 12 residues. The CDR3: CASSLAGGELFF. DNA of the CDR3: TGTGCCAGCAGCTTAGCCGGCGGGGAGCTGTTTTTT. The full variable domain, completed using reference TRBV7-3 and TRBJ2-2, is GAGVSQTPSNKVTEKGKYVELRCDPISGHTALYWYRQSLGQGPEFLIYFQGTGAADDSGLPNDRFFAVRPEGSVSTLKIQRTERGDSAVYLCASSLAGGELFFGEGSRLTVL.

This chain uses TRBV6-6 with TRBJ1-2; TRBD1 agrees at 8 bases. The V segment lost 6 bases and the J segment 4 bases; nucleotides outside the gene matches: 7. The CDR3 has 14 amino acids. Germline V gives CDR1 MNHNY, CDR2 SVGAGI (reference sequence). CDR3 loop: CASRDGQGSYGYTF. The CDR3 region has the DNA TGTGCCAGCAGGGACGGACAGGGCAGCTATGGCTACACCTTC.

J is TRBJ1-1 and V is TRBV6-5, with 8 bases that match TRBD1. V shed 2 bases, J shed 5 bases, and the junction held 7 bases outside the gene matches. The germline CDR1 and CDR2 sequences are MNHEY and SVGAGI. This CDR3 region has 15 residues. CDR3 loop: CASSYGRTGRTEAFF. The CDR3 DNA follows: TGTGCCAGCAGTTACGGTCGGACAGGGAGGACTGAAGCTTTCTTT.

The table lists this clonotype with a few counts. The chain joins TRBV7-2 to TRBJ2-2; 9 bases match TRBD2. The J segment lost 4 bases and the V segment lost 0 bases, leaving 3 bases of the junction unmatched. Germline CDR1 SGHTA, CDR2 FQGNSA. The CDR3 totals 16 residues. The CDR3 bases are TGTGCCAGCAGCTTAGCAGTACTAGCGGGCACCGGGGAGCTGTTTTTT. This sequence encodes CASSLAVLAGTGELFF.

This clonotype has only a few counts. This chain joins TRBV29-1 and TRBJ2-5, with a possible D match to TRBD1 (6 bases). CDR3 length: 15 residues. CDR1 is SQVTM, CDR2 ANQGSEA, per germline. Trimming left V 7 bases short and J 3 bases short, with 21 bases between. CDR3 sequence (DNA): TGCAGCGCGGCAAGGGGGACATCCGTAGAAGAGACCCAGTACTTC. This translates into CSAARGTSVEETQYF.

This clonotype was picked up a small number of times. This sequence joins TRBV28 and TRBJ1-1; TRBD1 is a possible D gene (6 bases). There are 12 residues in the CDR3. V was pared by 8 bases and J by 11 bases, with 18 bases between. Germline V gene lookup returns CDR1 MDHEN and CDR2 SYDVKM. This chain's CDR3 is CASDKQGGQAFF. CDR3 DNA: TGTGCCAGCGACAAACAGGGAGGGCAGGCTTTCTTT.

This clonotype was found many times. The chain links TRBV28 to TRBJ2-1, with 10 bases aligning to TRBD2. V lost 4 bases, J lost 9 bases, and 15 bases stayed unmatched. CDR3 length: 17 amino acids. Germline CDR1 and CDR2: MDHEN and SYDVKM. CDR3 protein: CASSYTTNSGRFIEQFF. The CDR3 DNA follows: TGTGCCAGCAGTTATACGACAAATAGCGGGAGGTTCATTGAGCAGTTCTTC.

This clonotype was observed at least ten times. J is TRBJ2-7 and V is TRBV6-5, with D possibly TRBD2 on 6 matching bases. Trimming stripped 6 bases from V and 0 bases from J, with 15 bases between. Germline CDR1 MNHEY, CDR2 SVGAGI. The CDR3 runs 15 residues. As DNA, the CDR3 is TGTGCCAGCAGAACGCCTGGGACTTTCTCCTACGAGCAGTACTTC. This gives the protein CASRTPGTFSYEQYF.

The sample holds a few counts of this clonotype. This rearrangement joins TRBV11-2 to TRBJ2-1; a possible D gene is TRBD2 (6 bases). This CDR3 contains 14 residues. The germline CDR1 and CDR2 sequences are SGHAT and FQNNGV. V lost 4 bases to trimming and J lost 0 bases, with 7 bases between them. CDR3 sequence reads: CASSSTSSYNEQFF. For the CDR3, the DNA is TGTGCCAGCAGCTCGACTAGCTCCTACAATGAGCAGTTCTTC.

This clonotype was detected ten times or more. This sequence joins TRBV6-2 or TRBV6-3 and TRBJ2-6; D unclear. V was shortened by 2 bases and J by 2 bases, with 10 bases between the two germline ends. The CDR3 contains 16 residues. Germline assignment: CDR1 MNHEY and CDR2 SVGEGT. The CDR3 here is CASSYDRVAGANVLTF. The CDR3 nucleotides read TGTGCCAGCAGTTACGACCGCGTAGCTGGGGCCAACGTCCTGACTTTC.